This TCR beta chain was recovered during a study of blood T cell repertoires in COVID-19. On the study more broadly: Both acute and convalescent COVID-19 samples were obtained from the United States, Italy and Spain. The cDNA or gDNA used as material had been derived from T cells, B-cell-depleted T cells, or PBMCs.

As handled by the study authors: Researchers report that nucleated cell counts were estimated from reference gene primer amplification. Here immunoSEQ multiplex PCR was the method, and the copy in TCRdb shows in-frame clones only, minus some. Clone size and V and J calls were adopted from that table, with D and trimming inferred from the DNA. The sample records some 400,000 clones, around 87% being singletons. Seattle researchers signed up patients amid active infection and tracked them longitudinally. CDR3 size: 15 residues. The germline V gene has CDR1 SNHLY and CDR2 FYNNEI. Between the trimmed V and J ends, which lost 1 base and 5 bases, there was a span of 14 bases.

This receptor was identified in a woman younger than 45 with COVID-19, enrolled during active disease. Sequencing was performed on peripheral blood. The rearrangement joins TRBV2 to TRBJ2-5; the D gene is possibly TRBD1 (5 bases). DNA of the CDR3: TGTGCCAGCAGTGAAGGGTTAGGGGTCGGGGAGACCCAGTACTTC. This sequence encodes CASSEGLGVGETQYF.